This TCR beta chain is from a study of cytomegalovirus exposure and HLA in healthy donors. The germline V gene encodes CDR1 SGHKS and CDR2 YYEKEE (reference sequence). The CDR3 is made up of 16 amino acids. With 4 bases clipped from V and 2 bases from J, the junction kept 12 bases outside the gene matches. The PCR employed 60 Vbeta primers together with 13 Jbeta primers. Sequencing was performed with immunoSEQ multiplex PCR; in TCRdb, only in-frame clones are kept and a portion is missing. The table lists around 200,000 clones, 83% of them singletons, with around 1.5% in the top ten. Whole-study results and caveats: Judged likely to be a sequencing artifact was a cluster of highly shared sequence variants.

On this clone itself: Its antigen is still unknown.

The sequence was obtained from a man in his fifties or sixties in good health and CMV-seronegative. The chain recombines TRBV5-5 with TRBJ2-7; 7 bases line up with TRBD1. The sample taken for sequencing was PBMCs. CDR3 nucleotide sequence: TGTGCCAGCAGCATGGGACCAGGGGGTGTCACCTACGAGCAGTACTTC. Protein sequence: CASSMGPGGVTYEQYF.